Below are 25 T cell receptor beta chains sequenced from a single sample in a study of early T cells in non-severe SARS-CoV-2 infection. TCRdb reprocessed the 5' RACE reads with MiXCR, giving one entry per CDR3 protein. Of about 77,000 distinct CDR3 sequences listed, less than 20% are singletons. The source material was whole blood. These receptors were collected from an adult who was a healthcare worker with PCR-confirmed SARS-CoV-2 infection or an uninfected control (not recorded which).

The rearrangement uses TRBV12-3 or TRBV12-4 and TRBJ1-3, with D tentatively TRBD1 (5 bases). The CDR3 covers 11 residues. Between the trimmed V and J ends, which lost 6 bases and 8 bases, there was a span of 8 bases. The CDR3 bases are TGTGCCAGCAGCCCCAGGGACACCATATATTTT. Encoded protein: CASSPRDTIYF.

This clonotype has more than one count but fewer than ten. The rearrangement uses TRBV6-5 and TRBJ1-2; unclear D gene. Germline CDR1 reads MNHEY; CDR2 reads SVGAGI. V was cut by 2 bases and J by 4 bases, with 23 bases left in between. The CDR3 sequence is 18 residues long. The CDR3 region has the DNA TGTGCCAGCAGTTACGTGGTTCCGCACCGTAATATGGGCTATGGCTACACCTTC. Translation: CASSYVVPHRNMGYGYTF.

This clonotype was seen more than once but under ten times. V usage is TRBV29-1 and J usage is TRBJ2-5, with D possibly being TRBD2 (6 bases). Between the trimmed V and J ends, which lost 6 bases and 7 bases, there was a span of 15 bases. The CDR3 loop spans 12 amino acids. CDR1 is SQVTM, CDR2 ANQGSEA, per germline. This CDR3 reads CSVSEAGGTQYF. Written as DNA, the CDR3 is TGCAGCGTCTCAGAGGCCGGGGGGACCCAGTACTTC.

In its sample, this clonotype was seen a few times. The chain is built from TRBV18 and TRBJ1-2; D not certain. Germline CDR1 is KGHSH and CDR2 is LQKENI. V was clipped by 3 bases and J by 5 bases, with 13 bases between them. There are 14 residues in the CDR3. CDR3 residues: CASSPPGGRYGYTF. The DNA of the CDR3 is TGTGCCAGCTCACCCCCCGGTGGGAGATATGGCTACACCTTC.

This clonotype was seen a few times. This chain links TRBV29-1 with TRBJ2-4; unclear D gene. V lost 4 bases, J lost 6 bases, and 13 bases lay in between. Germline V gene sequence: CDR1 SQVTM, CDR2 ANQGSEA. The CDR3 is 13 amino acids. Here the CDR3 DNA reads TGCAGCGTTGTAGACTTGGGGTTAAACATTCAGTACTTC. Residues: CSVVDLGLNIQYF.

The chain joins TRBV9 to TRBJ1-2; D is ambiguous. Trimming removed 4 bases from V and 0 bases from J, with 16 bases in between. CDR1 SGDLS and CDR2 YYNGEE come from the germline V gene. The CDR3 consists of 16 residues. The CDR3 DNA follows: TGTGCCAGCAGCCCTCAAAAGGGAGATACTAACTATGGCTACACCTTC. This sequence encodes CASSPQKGDTNYGYTF.

This chain uses TRBV9 with TRBJ2-1, with 8 bases lining up with TRBD2. The CDR3 is 15 amino acids. Looked up from germline, CDR1 is SGDLS and CDR2 is YYNGEE. V trimming: 0 bases; J trimming: 4 bases; junction bases outside the gene matches: 3. CDR3 loop: CASSVERGSYNEQFF. CDR3 DNA sequence: TGTGCCAGCAGCGTAGAGCGGGGGAGTTACAATGAGCAGTTCTTC.

In this sample, this clonotype turned up many times. The chain recombines TRBV10-3 with TRBJ2-3; D not certain. Between the trimmed V and J ends, which lost 8 bases and 6 bases, there was a span of 9 bases. Germline values: CDR1 ENHRY, CDR2 SYGVKD. CDR3 size: 11 residues. The CDR3 is CAIGPEDTQYF. The CDR3, as DNA: TGTGCCATCGGGCCCGAGGATACGCAGTATTTT.

The CDR3 region has the DNA TGTGCCAGCAGCTTGGTGGATTACTCCAATGAGCAGTTCTTC. It yields the protein CASSLVDYSNEQFF. V usage is TRBV5-5 and J usage is TRBJ2-1; D unclear. Germline V gene sequence: CDR1 SGHKS, CDR2 YYEKEE (reference sequence). The V end was cut by 0 bases, the J end by 6 bases, with 10 bases between. The CDR3 consists of 14 residues.

The table lists this clonotype with many counts. J is TRBJ2-3 and V is TRBV14; TRBD1 agrees at 9 bases. The length of the CDR3 is 16 residues. Germline trimming cut 3 bases from V and 1 base from J; bases unmatched to any gene: 5. Germline CDR1 SGHDN, CDR2 FVKESK. DNA of the CDR3: TGTGCCAGCAGCCAGGGCGGGACAGGGCGCACAGATACGCAGTATTTT. This encodes CASSQGGTGRTDTQYF.

This clonotype appeared many times. The chain joins TRBV5-1 to TRBJ1-6, with D hard to call. V was cut by 4 bases and J by 0 bases, with 14 bases left in between. The CDR3 length is 17 residues. Per germline, CDR1 SGHRS and CDR2 YFSETQ. The CDR3 is CASSGLTRSSYNSPLHF. As DNA, the CDR3 is TGCGCCAGCAGCGGTTTAACGAGGAGCTCCTATAATTCACCCCTCCACTTT.

This clonotype was counted a few times. This chain connects TRBV28 to TRBJ2-2, with D perhaps matching TRBD2 (5 bases). Per germline, CDR1 MDHEN and CDR2 SYDVKM. V lost 6 bases and J lost 7, with 18 bases in between. The CDR3 spans 15 residues. CDR3 nucleotide sequence: TGTGCCAGCAGGCAAGCTAGCCCGGGTGGCGGGGAGCTGTTTTTT. Amino acids: CASRQASPGGGELFF.

Notes on this clonotype: The junction departs from germline at one end; a sequencing error may be responsible. The chain couples TRBV20-1 to TRBJ2-5, with D maybe TRBD2 (5 bases). Germline loops: CDR1 DFQATT, CDR2 SNEGSKA (reference sequence). This CDR3 has 11 residues. The CDR3 DNA is TGCAGTACTAGATTAGGGGAGACCCAGTACTTC. Amino acids: CSTRLGETQYF.

The CDR3 DNA is TGTGCCAGCAGTTGGGGGAAGGGCTCCTACAATGAGCAGTTCTTC. Residues: CASSWGKGSYNEQFF. The V and J genes are TRBV12-3 or TRBV12-4 and TRBJ2-1; either TRBD1 or TRBD2 may fit D (5 bases each). The CDR3 covers 15 residues. V lost 4 bases to trimming and J lost 0 bases, with 10 bases between them.

This clonotype appeared a few times. This rearrangement joins TRBV6-5 to TRBJ2-1; TRBD1 aligns across 10 bases. The V gene end was trimmed by 11 bases and the J gene end by 9 bases; junction bases not matched to a gene: 13. The CDR3 is 14 residues long. Per the germline V gene, CDR1 is MNHEY and CDR2 is SVGAGI. CDR3 sequence (DNA): TGTGCCGCCTCCGGGACAGGGGCTAGAGGTGAGCAGTTCTTC. Protein sequence: CAASGTGARGEQFF.

The genes are TRBV15 and TRBJ1-5; 9 positions agree with TRBD1. Germline values: CDR1 LNHNV, CDR2 YYDKDF (reference sequence). The J segment lost 5 bases and the V segment lost 4 bases, leaving 9 bases of the junction unmatched. The CDR3 is 16 residues long. CDR3 DNA sequence: TGTGCCACCAGCAAAGACAAGGACAGGGGTTATCAGCCCCAGCATTTT. Its translation: CATSKDKDRGYQPQHF.

The sample holds many counts of this clonotype. The rearrangement uses TRBV11-2 and TRBJ2-5; TRBD1 or TRBD2 may be the D gene (5 bases each). CDR3 length: 19 residues. The germline CDR1 and CDR2 sequences are SGHAT and FQNNGV. Between the trimmed V and J ends, which lost 5 bases and 5 bases, there was a span of 30 bases. CDR3 sequence (DNA): TGTGCCAGCAGCCCCCCGGGAACTTCGGGACGGGGAGCGCGGGAGACCCAGTACTTC. Its protein is CASSPPGTSGRGARETQYF.

The chain joins TRBV20-1 to TRBJ2-7; possible D gene TRBD1, 6 bases. The CDR3 sequence is 11 residues long. Germline-derived CDR1 and CDR2 are DFQATT and SNEGSKA (reference sequence). Trimming left V 6 bases short and J 2 bases short, with 8 bases between. The CDR3 loop is CSARDTYEQYF. The CDR3 nucleotides read TGCAGTGCCAGGGACACCTACGAGCAGTACTTC.

This clonotype occurred a few times. The chain employs TRBV7-2 and TRBJ2-2, with a possible D match to TRBD1 (6 bases). V shed 3 bases and J shed 2 bases, with 10 bases lying between them. The germline V gene has CDR1 SGHTA and CDR2 FQGNSA. The CDR3 spans 15 residues. CDR3 loop: CASSFGTLNTGELFF. CDR3 in DNA: TGTGCCAGCAGCTTCGGGACACTAAACACCGGGGAGCTGTTTTTT.

The chain combines TRBV19 with TRBJ1-5; D uncertain. Germline V gives CDR1 LNHDA, CDR2 SQIVND (reference sequence). Deletions cut 2 bases from V and 9 bases from J, with 11 bases between. CDR3 length equals 13 residues. CDR3 amino acids: CASSITAGGPQHF. CDR3 sequence (DNA): TGTGCCAGTAGTATAACCGCCGGTGGGCCCCAGCATTTT. The full variable domain, with the rest looked up from reference TRBV19 and TRBJ1-5, is DGGITQSPKYLFRKEGQNVTLSCEQNLNHDAMYWYRQDPGQGLRLIYYSQIVNDFQKGDIAEGYSVSREKKESFPLTVTSAQKNPTAFYLCASSITAGGPQHFGDGTRLSIL.

The chain carries TRBV9 and TRBJ2-2; D gene ambiguous. The CDR3 sequence is 13 residues long. The germline V gene has CDR1 SGDLS and CDR2 YYNGEE. V lost 5 bases and J 5 bases, leaving 10 bases between the germline ends. CDR3 sequence reads: CASSKSLTGELFF. CDR3 bases: TGTGCCAGCAGTAAAAGTCTTACCGGGGAGCTGTTTTTT. Looking up the rest from reference TRBV9 and TRBJ2-2 gives the full variable domain: DSGVTQTPKHLITATGQRVTLRCSPRSGDLSVYWYQQSLDQGLQFLIQYYNGEERAKGNILERFSAQQFPDLHSELNLSSLELGDSALYFCASSKSLTGELFFGEGSRLTVL.

This rearrangement joins TRBV9 to TRBJ2-1; unclear D gene. Trimming stripped 0 bases from V and 1 base from J, with 5 bases between. The CDR3 runs 14 residues. Germline CDR1 SGDLS, CDR2 YYNGEE. The CDR3 DNA follows: TGTGCCAGCAGCGTAGTGTTATCCTACAATGAGCAGTTCTTC. Protein sequence: CASSVVLSYNEQFF.

The V and J genes are TRBV20-1 and TRBJ2-7, with D hard to call. V gave up 4 bases and J gave up 0 bases, with 7 bases separating them. The CDR3 extends over 12 amino acids. The germline CDR1 and CDR2 sequences are DFQATT and SNEGSKA (reference sequence). The CDR3 is CSAILSSYEQYF. In DNA form, the CDR3 reads TGCAGTGCTATACTGAGCTCCTACGAGCAGTACTTC.

The V and J genes are TRBV11-2 and TRBJ2-2; 13 nucleotides align to TRBD2. After removal of 3 bases from V and 4 bases from J, the junction contained 2 bases not matched to a gene. The CDR3 length is 16 residues. CDR1 and CDR2 from the germline V gene are SGHAT and FQNNGV. CDR3 sequence: CASSFTSGRATGELFF. The CDR3 nucleotides are TGTGCCAGCAGCTTTACTAGCGGGAGGGCCACCGGGGAGCTGTTTTTT.

CDR3 protein: CASSFRHSGNTIYF. The DNA of the CDR3 is TGTGCCAGCAGTTTCCGGCACTCTGGAAACACCATATATTTT. The V call is TRBV28, the J call TRBJ1-3; no clear D gene. Germline values: CDR1 MDHEN, CDR2 SYDVKM. The V end was cut by 3 bases, the J end by 0 bases, with 6 bases between. The CDR3 totals 14 residues.